The 27 T cell receptor beta chains below all came from one sample that was sequenced in a study of blood T cells in healthy people across ages. Through a sample-barcoded 5' primer and a J-beta primer mix, a second PCR was run for 7 to 11 cycles. TCRdb itself ran the 5' RACE reads through MiXCR, one entry per CDR3 protein. The sample lists 900,000 to 950,000 distinct CDR3 sequences, just under 30% occurring once. These same data were also listed under a study on T cells of mothers and their children.

The specimen sequenced was blood. The receptor set was obtained from a woman between 40 and 55 years old in good health.

Details on this clonotype: Possible read error: a much larger clone is one base away. The V gene is TRBV7-2, the J gene TRBJ1-2; 7 positions match TRBD1. V gave up 3 bases and J gave up 4 bases; unmatched junction bases: 5. The CDR3 contains 14 residues. Germline lookup yields CDR1 SGHTA and CDR2 FQGNSA. The CDR3: CASSLGQSSYGYTF. CDR3 nucleotides: TGTGCCAGCAGCTTGGGACAGAGTAGCTATGGCTACACCTTC.

The chain carries TRBV7-2 and TRBJ2-3, with D hard to call. Trimming removed 0 bases at V and 6 bases at J, with 7 bases between. The CDR3 is 13 residues long. Germline V gives CDR1 SGHTA, CDR2 FQGNSA. The CDR3 sequence: CASSLANADTQYF. The CDR3 DNA reads as TGTGCCAGCAGCTTAGCCAACGCGGATACGCAGTATTTT.

Many counts were recorded for this clonotype. The V gene is TRBV7-3, the J gene TRBJ2-5; D remains ambiguous. The CDR3 has 16 residues. Looked up from germline, CDR1 is SGHTA and CDR2 is FQGTGA. Trimming removed 2 bases at V and 2 bases at J, with 15 bases between. The CDR3 bases are TGTGCCAGCAGCTTATTTCCGAGACAAGGGCAAGAGACCCAGTACTTC. This encodes CASSLFPRQGQETQYF. Combining the CDR3 with reference TRBV7-3 and TRBJ2-5 gives the whole variable domain GAGVSQTPSNKVTEKGKYVELRCDPISGHTALYWYRQSLGQGPEFLIYFQGTGAADDSGLPNDRFFAVRPEGSVSTLKIQRTERGDSAVYLCASSLFPRQGQETQYFGPGTRLLVL.

In this sample, this clonotype turned up once. This rearrangement joins TRBV28 to TRBJ2-7; a possible D gene is TRBD2 (6 bases). Trimming shortened V by 6 bases and J by 2 bases, and 17 bases separated the two germline ends. Looked up from germline, CDR1 is MDHEN and CDR2 is SYDVKM. CDR3 size: 15 residues. The CDR3: CASSVGGVVAYEQYF. The DNA for the CDR3 is TGTGCCAGCAGCGTCGGGGGAGTTGTGGCCTACGAGCAGTACTTC.

This clonotype was seen repeatedly, ten times or more. The chain uses TRBV7-2 and TRBJ2-7; no clear D. Trimming took off 7 bases at V and 0 bases at J, with 7 bases between the two ends. Per germline, CDR1 SGHTA and CDR2 FQGNSA. This CDR3 has 12 residues. The CDR3 loop is CASTKDSYEQYF. The CDR3 DNA reads as TGTGCCAGCACCAAGGACTCCTACGAGCAGTACTTC. Based on the CDR3 plus reference TRBV7-2 and TRBJ2-7, the full variable domain is GAGVSQSPSNKVTEKGKDVELRCDPISGHTALYWYRQSLGQGLEFLIYFQGNSAPDKSGLPSDRFSAERTGGSVSTLTIQRTQQEDSAVYLCASTKDSYEQYFGPGTRLTVT.

This clonotype appeared a few times. The chain carries TRBV28 and TRBJ2-4, with D perhaps matching TRBD1 or TRBD2 (6 bases each). Per germline, CDR1 MDHEN and CDR2 SYDVKM. The CDR3 has 11 residues. V shed 5 bases and J shed 12 bases, with 11 bases lying between them. The CDR3 nucleotides read TGTGCCAGCAGTACAGGGAGGACTCAGTACTTC. This gives the protein CASSTGRTQYF.

This chain connects TRBV19 to TRBJ1-2; TRBD1 aligns across 10 bases. The V segment lost 5 bases and the J segment 6 bases; nucleotides outside the gene matches: 6. Germline values: CDR1 LNHDA, CDR2 SQIVND (reference sequence). This CDR3 comprises 14 residues. The CDR3 reads CASSPGQGVHGYTF. The CDR3 DNA follows: TGTGCCAGTAGTCCCGGACAGGGGGTACATGGCTACACCTTC.

The chain carries TRBV7-2 and TRBJ1-2, with D unresolved. The germline gives CDR1 SGHTA, CDR2 FQGNSA. V was shortened by 5 bases and J by 0 bases, with 10 bases between the two germline ends. The CDR3 is made up of 14 amino acids. CDR3 in DNA: TGTGCCAGCAGCGTTAGCCCCGCTAACTATGGCTACACCTTC. This sequence encodes CASSVSPANYGYTF. The full variable domain, its missing parts supplied by reference TRBV7-2 and TRBJ1-2, is GAGVSQSPSNKVTEKGKDVELRCDPISGHTALYWYRQSLGQGLEFLIYFQGNSAPDKSGLPSDRFSAERTGGSVSTLTIQRTQQEDSAVYLCASSVSPANYGYTFGSGTRLTVV.

J is TRBJ2-2 and V is TRBV3-1; D assignment may be TRBD1 or TRBD2 (5 bases each). Germline V gene data show CDR1 as LGHDT and CDR2 as YNNKEL (reference sequence). The CDR3 sequence is 16 residues long. V lost 7 bases and J lost 0, with 15 bases in between. The CDR3 region is CASNGEGHPNTGELFF. The CDR3 region has the DNA TGTGCCAGCAACGGGGAAGGACACCCGAACACCGGGGAGCTGTTTTTT.

About this clonotype: A much larger clone is a single base away; this may be a read error. The chain joins TRBV20-1 to TRBJ1-2, with 7 bases identical to TRBD1. Germline V CDR1 and CDR2: DFQATT, SNEGSKA (reference sequence). There are 14 residues in the CDR3. With 0 bases clipped from V and 7 bases from J, the junction kept 8 bases outside the gene matches. The DNA for the CDR3 is TGCAGTGCTAGAGAGGGACAGTTTTGGACTGGCTACACCTTC. Its translation: CSAREGQFWTGYTF.

The table lists this clonotype with a few counts. Germline and junction disagree at one end, which may indicate a read error. CDR3 loop: CASSPRGGVNAEAFF. Written as DNA, the CDR3 is TGTGCCAGCAGCCCCCGGGGGGGGGTGAACGCTGAAGCTTTCTTT. The chain couples TRBV9 to TRBJ1-1; D perhaps matches TRBD1 (5 bases). The CDR3 is 15 residues long. CDR1 and CDR2 from the germline V gene are SGDLS and YYNGEE.

The gene calls are TRBV20-1 and TRBJ1-2, with 12 bases lining up with TRBD1. The V gene end was trimmed by 6 bases and the J gene end by 1 base; junction bases not matched to a gene: 6. The CDR3 contains 15 residues. Germline-derived CDR1 and CDR2 are DFQATT and SNEGSKA (reference sequence). The CDR3 DNA sequence: TGCAGTGCCTCGGGACAGGGGGCCCTTAACTATGGCTACACCTTC. Its protein is CSASGQGALNYGYTF.

Many counts were recorded for this clonotype. The chain carries TRBV5-1 and TRBJ2-2; D gene uncertain. V was clipped by 4 bases and J by 7 bases, with 14 bases between them. The CDR3 sequence is 14 residues long. Germline assignment: CDR1 SGHRS and CDR2 YFSETQ. In DNA form, the CDR3 reads TGCGCCAGCAGCCCGCCGGGCTCCAACGGGGAGCTGTTTTTT. Protein: CASSPPGSNGELFF.

This clonotype came up many times. This chain links TRBV7-2 with TRBJ1-2, with a possible D match to TRBD1 (6 bases). V dropped 5 bases and J dropped 4 bases, with 14 bases sitting between them. CDR3 length: 14 residues. CDR1 is SGHTA and CDR2 is FQGNSA in the germline V gene. The CDR3 is CASSPQTGLYGYTF. In DNA form, the CDR3 reads TGTGCCAGCAGCCCGCAGACAGGCCTCTATGGCTACACCTTC.

This clonotype appeared a few times. The V call is TRBV7-2, the J call TRBJ2-3, with TRBD1 matching 9 bases. The CDR3 covers 15 residues. The J segment lost 3 bases and the V segment lost 3 bases, leaving 4 bases of the junction unmatched. Per germline, CDR1 SGHTA and CDR2 FQGNSA. The CDR3 nucleotides are TGTGCCAGCAGCTTCGACGGGACAGGGACAGATACGCAGTATTTT. Translated: CASSFDGTGTDTQYF.

This clonotype was found a few times. V is TRBV24-1 and J is TRBJ2-1; tentative D call: TRBD1 (5 bases). The CDR3 runs to 11 residues. In germline, CDR1 is KGHDR, CDR2 SFDVKD. The V gene lost 7 bases and the J gene lost 6 bases, with 6 bases spanning the gap. The CDR3 reads CATRTGNEQFF. As DNA, the CDR3 is TGTGCCACCAGAACAGGCAATGAGCAGTTCTTC.

This clonotype was seen a few times. CDR3 loop: CASSFGGRLGYEQYF. For the CDR3, the DNA is TGTGCCAGCAGTTTTGGGGGGCGGTTGGGCTACGAGCAGTACTTC. The gene calls are TRBV28 and TRBJ2-7; D is possibly TRBD1 or TRBD2 (6 bases each). V dropped 3 bases and J dropped 3 bases, with 15 bases sitting between them. CDR1 and CDR2 (germline): MDHEN, SYDVKM. The CDR3 contains 15 residues.

This chain links TRBV5-1 with TRBJ1-4, with 8 bases matching TRBD1. CDR3 length: 15 residues. Germline V lookup: CDR1 SGHRS, CDR2 YFSETQ. Trimming took 4 bases from V and 4 from J; bases not matched to a gene: 6. CDR3 sequence reads: CASSPGQGHNEKLFF. The CDR3 DNA follows: TGCGCCAGCAGCCCCGGACAGGGACATAATGAAAAACTGTTTTTT.

At least ten counts were recorded for this clonotype. The chain recombines TRBV9 with TRBJ2-7, with 7 bases identical to TRBD2. V gave up 3 bases and J gave up 2 bases; unmatched junction bases: 8. The CDR3 has 15 amino acids. CDR1 and CDR2 (germline): SGDLS, YYNGEE. CDR3 nucleotides: TGTGCCAGCAGCGCCCAGGGAGGGGCAGCCTACGAGCAGTACTTC. This translates into CASSAQGGAAYEQYF.

This clonotype was detected only a few times. J is TRBJ2-6 and V is TRBV5-6, with TRBD1 identical over 8 bases. The V and J ends lost 5 bases and 1 base, in that order; junction bases with no gene match: 5. The CDR3 totals 16 residues. The V gene's germline CDR1 is SGHDT and CDR2 YYEEEE. The CDR3 nucleotides are TGTGCCAGCAGGGAGACAGGGGCATCTGGGGCCAACGTCCTGACTTTC. It yields the protein CASRETGASGANVLTF.

This clonotype was picked up many times. The J gene is TRBJ1-2, the V gene TRBV12-3 or TRBV12-4, with D unresolved. The ends were cut back, 0 bases at V and 5 bases at J, with 13 bases in the middle. This CDR3 region has 15 residues. The CDR3 loop is CASSLAGGDAYGYTF. The CDR3 DNA is TGTGCCAGCAGTTTAGCCGGCGGCGATGCGTATGGCTACACCTTC.

J is TRBJ2-2 and V is TRBV9; D might be TRBD2 (6 bases). The CDR3 loop spans 14 amino acids. CDR1 and CDR2 from the germline V gene are SGDLS and YYNGEE. The ends were cut back, 3 bases at V and 6 bases at J, with 12 bases in the middle. CDR3 sequence: CASSGPTRPGELFF. Written as DNA, the CDR3 is TGTGCCAGCAGCGGCCCGACTAGACCCGGGGAGCTGTTTTTT. Drawing the rest from reference TRBV9 and TRBJ2-2, the complete variable domain is DSGVTQTPKHLITATGQRVTLRCSPRSGDLSVYWYQQSLDQGLQFLIQYYNGEERAKGNILERFSAQQFPDLHSELNLSSLELGDSALYFCASSGPTRPGELFFGEGSRLTVL.

The V and J genes are TRBV12-5 and TRBJ2-7, with D unclear. Trimming cost V 9 bases and J 0 bases, with 12 bases left between them. Germline V gene data show CDR1 as LGHNT and CDR2 as FRNRAP. The CDR3 contains 13 residues. CDR3 sequence (DNA): TGTGCTAGGGCCAACAGCAACTCCTACGAGCAGTACTTC. This gives the protein CARANSNSYEQYF.

Comment on this clonotype: One end of the junction is discordant with germline, which a read error may explain. The chain links TRBV3-1 to TRBJ1-2; D is undetermined. The CDR3 contains 13 residues. Germline CDR1 LGHDT, CDR2 YNNKEL (reference sequence). This CDR3 is CASSQEVNHGYTF. DNA for the CDR3: TGCGCCAGCAGCCAAGAAGTGAACCATGGCTACACCTTC.

This clonotype has just a few counts. V usage is TRBV12-3 or TRBV12-4 and J usage is TRBJ2-2; 9 bases map to TRBD1. The V segment lost 3 bases and the J segment 2 bases; nucleotides outside the gene matches: 4. The CDR3 totals 16 residues. The CDR3 DNA follows: TGTGCCAGCAGTTTTGCGGACAGGGGAAACACCGGGGAGCTGTTTTTT. Its translation is CASSFADRGNTGELFF.

The rearrangement joins TRBV20-1 to TRBJ1-2; tentatively, D is TRBD1 (6 bases). The CDR3 is made up of 14 amino acids. V lost 6 bases, J lost 4 bases, and 18 bases lay in between. The germline V gene encodes CDR1 DFQATT and CDR2 SNEGSKA (reference sequence). The CDR3 sequence is CSARRGGRTYGYTF. The CDR3 DNA is TGCAGTGCCCGTCGGGGGGGCCGGACCTATGGCTACACCTTC.

This clonotype showed up just a few times. The chain links TRBV7-2 to TRBJ1-1; no definite D call. The V end lost 5 bases, the J end lost 4 bases, and 14 bases lay between the germline ends. Germline V gives CDR1 SGHTA, CDR2 FQGNSA. CDR3 length: 14 residues. The CDR3 bases are TGTGCCAGCAGCCTTCGGAGGGTGGGCACTGAAGCTTTCTTT. It is translated as CASSLRRVGTEAFF.